This passage covers 20 T cell receptor beta chains from one sample sequenced in a study of technical replicates of blood from a handful of donors. Repertoires were generated with immunoSEQ multiplex PCR, while TCRdb's copy carries only in-frame clones and drops some. The table lists tens of thousands of clones, 80% to 95% of them singletons. The source material was PBMCs. These receptors all come from a human donor in good health. Some clones in this sample may be carry-over from other donors' samples.

This clone was seen once. The chain links TRBV19 to TRBJ2-1; 16 bases map to TRBD2. CDR3 length: 16 amino acids. With 5 bases clipped from V and 9 bases from J, the junction kept 7 bases outside the gene matches. In germline, CDR1 is LNHDA, CDR2 SQIVND (reference sequence). Here the CDR3 DNA reads TGTGCCAGTAGTTCGGGACTAGCGGGAGGGCCAGGTGAGCAGTTCTTC. Protein sequence: CASSSGLAGGPGEQFF. The full variable domain, with the rest looked up from reference TRBV19 and TRBJ2-1, is DGGITQSPKYLFRKEGQNVTLSCEQNLNHDAMYWYRQDPGQGLRLIYYSQIVNDFQKGDIAEGYSVSREKKESFPLTVTSAQKNPTAFYLCASSSGLAGGPGEQFFGPGTRLTVL.

This sequence joins TRBV4-1 and TRBJ2-7, with TRBD1 as a possible D gene (5 bases). This CDR3 spans 16 amino acids. V was pared by 4 bases and J by 0 bases, with 16 bases between. Germline CDR1 reads MGHRA; CDR2 reads YSYEKL. The CDR3 loop is CASSREAGWSSYEQYF. The CDR3 nucleotides are TGCGCCAGCAGCCGAGAAGCAGGGTGGAGCTCCTACGAGCAGTACTTC.

This chain links TRBV5-4 with TRBJ2-3; 7 positions agree with TRBD2. The V gene end was trimmed by 2 bases and the J gene end by 0 bases; junction bases not matched to a gene: 0. There are 14 residues in the CDR3. In germline, CDR1 is SGHNT, CDR2 YYREEE (reference sequence). The CDR3 coding sequence is TGTGCCAGCAGCTTCGGGGGGAGCACAGATACGCAGTATTTT. Protein sequence: CASSFGGSTDTQYF.

The chain couples TRBV2 to TRBJ2-5; D is undetermined. The CDR3 has 12 residues. Trimming removed 8 bases from V and 4 bases from J, with 11 bases in between. Per germline, CDR1 SNHLY and CDR2 FYNNEI. The CDR3 spells CASLLTVETQYF. CDR3 coding DNA: TGTGCCAGCCTCCTAACCGTAGAGACCCAGTACTTC.

This clone was recorded once. V and J are TRBV25-1 and TRBJ2-7, with 11 positions matching TRBD2. The ends lost 3 bases at V and 12 bases at J; junction bases unmatched: 7. The length of the CDR3 is 13 residues. Germline V CDR1 and CDR2: MGHDK, SYGVNS. CDR3 in amino acids: CASSEQLAGVRYF. The CDR3 DNA sequence: TGTGCCAGCAGTGAGCAACTAGCGGGAGTACGGTACTTC.

This chain links TRBV7-2 with TRBJ2-7; weak D call: TRBD2 (5 bases). This CDR3 is 14 amino acids long. The germline V gene encodes CDR1 SGHTA and CDR2 FQGNSA. The V end was cut by 3 bases, the J end by 3 bases, with 12 bases between. The CDR3 loop reads CASSFATGSYEQYF. For the CDR3, the DNA is TGTGCCAGCAGCTTTGCCACGGGAAGCTACGAGCAGTACTTC.

This chain uses TRBV11-2 with TRBJ2-1; 7 bases are shared with TRBD1. Unmatched junction bases numbered 11, after V lost 5 bases and J lost 7 bases. Germline V gene data show CDR1 as SGHAT and CDR2 as FQNNGV. There are 15 residues in the CDR3. CDR3 nucleotide sequence: TGTGCCAGCAGCCCTACAGGGGTCTGGCGGAATGAGCAGTTCTTC. Its protein product is CASSPTGVWRNEQFF.

A single count supports this clone. The gene calls are TRBV4-3 and TRBJ2-5; the match to TRBD2 covers 7 bases. The CDR3 contains 16 residues. Germline assignment: CDR1 LGHNA and CDR2 YSLEER. V lost 1 base to trimming and J lost 5 bases; unmatched junction nucleotides: 10. CDR3 region: CASSQGSGASGETQYF. CDR3 DNA: TGCGCCAGCAGCCAAGGAAGCGGGGCGTCCGGGGAGACCCAGTACTTC.

The chain is built from TRBV5-1 and TRBJ1-6, with D possibly matching TRBD1 (5 bases). CDR1 is SGHRS and CDR2 is YFSETQ in the germline V gene. Trimming left V 4 bases short and J 4 bases short, with 15 bases between. CDR3 length equals 16 residues. The CDR3 DNA reads as TGCGCCAGCAGCGAGGGCCCGGGGGGTTATAATTCACCCCTCCACTTT. It is translated as CASSEGPGGYNSPLHF.

Remarks on this clone: At one end, the junction sequence differs from germline, possibly due to a read error. V is TRBV7-2 and J is TRBJ2-1; D is perhaps TRBD1 (6 bases). Per germline, CDR1 SGHTA and CDR2 FQGNSA. CDR3 length: 14 residues. The CDR3 DNA reads as TGTGCCAGCAGCTTAAGACAGGCGTACAACGAGCAGTTCTTC. It encodes CASSLRQAYNEQFF.

This chain connects TRBV6-5 to TRBJ1-3, with 10 nucleotides matching TRBD1. The V and J ends lost 2 bases and 2 bases, in that order; junction bases with no gene match: 0. Looked up from germline, CDR1 is MNHEY and CDR2 is SVGAGI. CDR3 length: 15 amino acids. The CDR3 DNA reads TGTGCCAGCAGTTACGGGACAGGGGCTGGAAACACCATATATTTT. The encoded protein is CASSYGTGAGNTIYF.

This chain links TRBV18 with TRBJ2-7; TRBD1 agrees at 7 bases. Germline loops: CDR1 KGHSH, CDR2 LQKENI. V lost 3 bases to trimming and J lost 9 bases; unmatched junction nucleotides: 11. This CDR3 region has 14 residues. The CDR3 is CASSPGQVPSVQYF. The CDR3 DNA is TGTGCCAGCTCACCCGGACAGGTCCCCAGCGTGCAGTACTTC.

The chain carries TRBV19 and TRBJ1-4; weak D call: TRBD1 (6 bases). The length of the CDR3 is 13 residues. V gave up 3 bases and J gave up 8 bases, with 10 bases separating them. Per germline, CDR1 LNHDA and CDR2 SQIVND (reference sequence). The CDR3 nucleotides are TGTGCCAGTAGTATGAACAGGGAGGAAAAACTGTTTTTT. Translating it yields CASSMNREEKLFF.

A single count supports this clone. The rearrangement uses TRBV4-2 and TRBJ2-5, with 8 bases that match TRBD2. Trimming at V came to 1 base and at J to 7 bases, leaving 8 bases not matched to a gene. Germline values: CDR1 LGHNA, CDR2 YNFKEQ. This CDR3 region has 15 residues. The CDR3 loop reads CASSQAVQAGGTQYF. The CDR3 nucleotides are TGTGCCAGCAGCCAAGCGGTACAGGCGGGGGGGACCCAGTACTTC.

The chain has TRBV5-6 and TRBJ1-1; 8 positions agree with TRBD1. Germline CDR1 reads SGHDT; CDR2 reads YYEEEE. V trimming: 4 bases; J trimming: 3 bases; junction bases outside the gene matches: 8. The CDR3 extends over 15 amino acids. The CDR3 coding sequence is TGTGCCAGCAGCAGGGGGACAGGAGGGGACACTGAAGCTTTCTTT. Protein sequence: CASSRGTGGDTEAFF.

Only a few counts were recorded for this clone. The rearrangement uses TRBV30 and TRBJ1-1; 8 bases agree with TRBD1. Germline trimming cut 6 bases from V and 9 bases from J; bases unmatched to any gene: 6. Germline V lookup: CDR1 GTSNPN, CDR2 SVGIG (reference sequence). CDR3 length: 11 residues. CDR3 region: CACSGDRKAFF. CDR3 bases: TGTGCCTGCTCAGGGGACAGGAAAGCTTTCTTT. Combining the CDR3 with reference TRBV30 and TRBJ1-1 gives the whole variable domain SQTIHQWPATLVQPVGSPLSLECTVEGTSNPNLYWYRQAAGRGLQLLFYSVGIGQISSEVPQNLSASRPQDRQFILSSKKLLLSDSGFYLCACSGDRKAFFGQGTRLTVV.

The chain uses TRBV6-5 and TRBJ1-2; 7 nucleotides align to TRBD1. This CDR3 region has 13 residues. Germline CDR1 reads MNHEY; CDR2 reads SVGAGI. Trimming took 6 bases from V and 2 from J; bases not matched to a gene: 3. CDR3 sequence: CASSPDRNYGYTF. The DNA of the CDR3 is TGTGCCAGCAGCCCGGACAGGAACTATGGCTACACCTTC.

The chain uses TRBV7-6 and TRBJ2-7, with TRBD1 as a possible D gene (7 bases). CDR3 length: 14 residues. Trimming pared 1 base from V and 4 bases from J, leaving 11 bases between. Germline loops: CDR1 SGHVS, CDR2 FNYEAQ. The CDR3 here is CASSLGQGGYEQYF. CDR3 DNA: TGTGCCAGCAGCTTAGGCCAGGGGGGTTACGAGCAGTACTTC.

The chain uses TRBV4-2 and TRBJ1-4, with TRBD1 as a possible D gene (6 bases). This CDR3 is 16 amino acids long. Deletions cut 0 bases from V and 2 bases from J, with 10 bases between. Germline V gene lookup returns CDR1 LGHNA and CDR2 YNFKEQ. The DNA of the CDR3 is TGTGCCAGCAGCCAAGATGGGGGGGCCACTAATGAAAAACTGTTTTTT. Protein product: CASSQDGGATNEKLFF.

This clone was seen only a few times. The chain combines TRBV2 with TRBJ1-6; the D is unclear. Trimming shortened V by 7 bases and J by 6 bases, and 10 bases separated the two germline ends. In germline, CDR1 is SNHLY, CDR2 FYNNEI. This CDR3 contains 13 residues. The CDR3 sequence: CASKEGPNSPLHF. The CDR3 nucleotides are TGTGCCAGCAAGGAGGGCCCTAATTCACCCCTCCACTTT. Complete variable domain (other parts from reference TRBV2 and TRBJ1-6): EPEVTQTPSHQVTQMGQEVILRCVPISNHLYFYWYRQILGQKVEFLVSFYNNEISEKSEIFDDQFSVERPDGSNFTLKIRSTKLEDSAMYFCASKEGPNSPLHFGNGTRLTVT.